This T cell receptor (beta chain) was recorded in a study of blood T cell repertoires in COVID-19. The repertoire was sequenced with immunoSEQ multiplex PCR; TCRdb's copy has only in-frame clones and lacks some. The data hold around 280,000 clones, with 87% observed a single time. Details on this clone: This specimen includes other DNA sequences encoding the same CDR3.

The CDR3 covers 13 residues. The V segment lost 6 bases and the J segment 2 bases; nucleotides outside the gene matches: 3. The sample was PBMCs or T cells enriched from blood (not recorded which). The sequence was obtained from a woman aged 40-49 years who had recovered from COVID-19. This chain joins TRBV12-3 or TRBV12-4 and TRBJ2-7, with 8 bases aligning to TRBD1. CDR3 sequence (DNA): TGTGCCAGCAGCCCGGACAGGGCCTACGAGCAGTACTTC. Its translation: CASSPDRAYEQYF.